Sequencing of this T cell receptor (beta chain) was carried out in a study of T cell responses to AZD1222 COVID-19 vaccine. General study points: The breadth and depth of Spike-specific TCRs increased once two AZD1222 doses had been given. Seropositive AZD1222 recipients at baseline numbered only five or six. Possibly, clonal diversity was underestimated; donors were largely white British and included more females. The peak T cell response came first, and repertoires were sampled only after it.

This clone was recorded a few times. Its antigen is undetermined. Trimming removed 0 bases from V and 0 bases from J, with 13 bases in between. This CDR3 contains 17 residues. Germline assignment: CDR1 SGHRS and CDR2 YFSETQ. The table came from immunoSEQ multiplex PCR; TCRdb's copy has only in-frame clones and leaves some out. The sample carries roughly 98,000 clones, approximately 84% recorded once. This specimen was peripheral blood, taken 28 days after the second AZD1222 dose. The TCR originated in an adult who received the AZD1222 COVID-19 vaccine. The gene calls are TRBV5-1 and TRBJ2-1; the D gene could be TRBD1 or TRBD2 (6 bases each). The DNA for the CDR3 is TGCGCCAGCAGCTTGGTAGTGGGGGGCAGCTCCTACAATGAGCAGTTCTTC. Residues: CASSLVVGGSSYNEQFF.